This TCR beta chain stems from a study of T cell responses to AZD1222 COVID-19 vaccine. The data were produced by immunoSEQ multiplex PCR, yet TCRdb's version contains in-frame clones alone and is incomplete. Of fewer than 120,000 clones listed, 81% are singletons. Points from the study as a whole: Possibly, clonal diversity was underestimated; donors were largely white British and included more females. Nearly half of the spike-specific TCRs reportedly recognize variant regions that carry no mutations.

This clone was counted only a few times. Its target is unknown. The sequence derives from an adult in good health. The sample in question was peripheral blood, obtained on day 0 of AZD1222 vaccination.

CDR3 amino acids: CASSQERASGRAGQETQYF. The CDR3 DNA reads as TGCGCCAGCAGCCAAGAGAGGGCTAGCGGGAGGGCGGGGCAAGAGACCCAGTACTTC. The genes are TRBV4-1 and TRBJ2-5; 12 positions agree with TRBD2. Germline V CDR1 and CDR2: MGHRA, YSYEKL. Trimming at V came to 0 bases and at J to 2 bases, leaving 10 bases not matched to a gene. The CDR3 covers 19 residues.